Described below is a single T cell receptor beta chain sequence and its context. This clonotype was counted a few times. Its target antigen remains unknown. The sample holds no much larger clone one base away, and base qualities are not on file. This sample was included in a study of T cells in Graves' hyperthyroidism and ophthalmopathy (dated 2019 in TCRdb). At the level of the whole study: Peripheral blood was sampled at the time of initial diagnosis, prior to any treatment. The paper reports TCR Vbeta CDR3 sequencing of roughly 140 peripheral blood samples: under 45 ophthalmopathy, around 80 hyperthyroidism and roughly 17 progressor patients. To identify distinguishing TCR V-J signatures, a discovery cohort of 100 patients was used, comprising some 45 with Graves' ophthalmopathy and 57 with stable Graves' hyperthyroidism. The 80 to 100 discovery patients were randomly divided into training and test sets at a 7:3 ratio. Following sampling, methimazole starting at 30 mg daily was given to hyperthyroidism patients, and high-dose intravenous methylprednisolone was given to ophthalmopathy patients. The study also compared thyroid tissue and blood T-cell repertoires from 6 or 7 Graves' hyperthyroidism patients. Whether ophthalmopathy could be predicted prospectively was tested in an independent validation cohort made up of fewer than 20 hyperthyroidism patients plus 17 patients who later progressed to ophthalmopathy. Study-wide conclusions, independent of this receptor: A 13 V-J signature model separated ophthalmopathy from stable hyperthyroidism, with approximately 87% sensitivity and about 81% specificity in cross-validation and 80%/75% in testing. Most expanded thyroid clonotypes (frequency above 0.001) were also found in blood, which suggests that blood repertoires may mirror thyroid immune responses. In validation, the model predicted progression to ophthalmopathy a median of approximately 6.6 months before onset, with about 64% sensitivity and just under 75% specificity. Sample size was not statistically predetermined, and blinding of investigators to group allocation was not performed.

Stable Graves' hyperthyroidism was defined as the absence of progression to ophthalmopathy over 18 months of follow-up. Hyperthyroidism patients were newly diagnosed, with disease duration under 2 months, and aged 18 to 65 years. Patients with uncontrolled infections, other autoimmune diseases, pregnancy or lactation were excluded. Clinical symptoms, serum thyroxine and TRAb, thyroid ultrasound, and orbital computed tomography formed the basis for the diagnoses. PBMCs were separated from roughly 9.6 ml of fresh peripheral blood using Ficoll-Paque density gradient centrifugation. Total RNA was extracted using Trizol reagent, and RNA quality was assessed on an Agilent 2100 Bioanalyzer. Amplification of TCR beta CDR3 regions was carried out from RNA transcripts. The TCR CDR3 was subjected to a first round of RT-PCR using the HTBI primer set and the Qiagen OneStep RT-PCR kit. Libraries were constructed in a second round of multiplex PCR, after which size selection and purification were performed. Paired-end sequencing of the libraries was performed with 100 bp reads on an Illumina HiSeq2000. Regarding the original processing steps: SOAPnuke was used to process the raw data, with reads discarded if the reads contained adapters or uncalled bases, had a mean Phred below 15, or lacked an exact constant-primer or identifier match. High-quality paired reads were merged using COPE v1.2.5, and each unique nucleotide sequence was defined as a clonotype. Clonotypes were aligned to IMGT TRBV, TRBD and TRBJ reference segments using MiTCR v1.1. The analysis included only V-J combinations with a frequency above 0.0001, which together covered approximately 99% of the repertoires. A TCS score was defined as the ratio between F50 (clonal expansion) and ExV (chaos), using BLOSUM62-based TCRdist between CDR3 peptides within each V-J. Welch's t-statistics and random forest reduced 500 to 550 V-J features to some 14, which were used in a naive Bayes classifier (R e1071). TCRdb reanalyzed the raw reads on its own, using fastp at Q25 for trimming and MiXCR for clone calling, and kept in-frame beta chains. Rows are combined by CDR3 protein, so each entry shows the most common genes and DNA. The V and J calls, along with clone size, are taken from TCRdb and not from the paper's own processing. The sample has roughly 380,000 distinct CDR3 sequences on record, 15% to 20% of them singletons. The leading ten clones occupy around 3.6% of the sample.

The germline ends are 14 bases apart after V is trimmed by 0 bases and J by 3 bases. The CDR3 goes from the cysteine to the phenylalanine over 16 residues. Only the CDR3 part of the read is kept: 48 bases, read in frame from the first base. CDR1 is given as DFQATT and CDR2 as SNEGSKA, both from the germline V gene (reference sequence). Sequencing input: blood. The clonotype was recovered from a woman younger than 35 with Graves' hyperthyroidism. The rearranged segments are TRBV20-1 and TRBJ2-2; no confident D gene assignment can be made. The nucleotides are TGCAGTGCTAGAGAACTGGGTAGAGGATACACCGGGGAGCTGTTTTTT. Its product reads: CSARELGRGYTGELFF.